These 30 T cell receptor beta chains were sequenced from one sample in a study of blood T cell repertoires in COVID-19. The data were produced by immunoSEQ multiplex PCR, yet TCRdb's version contains in-frame clones alone and is incomplete. The data hold hundreds of thousands of clones, with approximately 86% observed a single time. Sample: PBMCs or T cells enriched from blood (not recorded which). The receptors were gathered from a woman aged 45-65 years who had recovered from COVID-19.

This chain connects TRBV27 to TRBJ1-1; D is unresolved. CDR3 length: 12 residues. Germline loops: CDR1 MNHEY, CDR2 SMNVEV (reference sequence). The V end was cut by 4 bases, the J end by 4 bases, with 7 bases between. The CDR3 spells CASSSYSTEAFF. The DNA of the CDR3 is TGTGCCAGCAGTTCGTACAGCACTGAAGCTTTCTTT.

The chain couples TRBV3-1 (or the pseudogene TRBV3-2) to TRBJ2-7, with TRBD2 identical over 7 bases. The ends lost 4 bases at V and 7 bases at J; junction bases unmatched: 1. This CDR3 spans 11 amino acids. Per germline, CDR1 LGHDT and CDR2 YNNKEL (reference sequence). Here the CDR3 reads CASSPGGEQYF. In DNA, the CDR3 is TGTGCCAGCAGCCCCGGGGGGGAGCAGTACTTC.

V gene TRBV4-2 combines with J gene TRBJ2-7; D is undetermined. Trimming stripped 0 bases from V and 3 bases from J, with 9 bases between. Germline V gives CDR1 LGHNA, CDR2 YNFKEQ. The CDR3 contains 14 residues. The CDR3 nucleotides are TGTGCCAGCAGCCAAGACTATAGTCGCTACGAGCAGTACTTC. It encodes CASSQDYSRYEQYF.

The chain combines TRBV6-4 with TRBJ1-2; tentatively, D is TRBD1 (5 bases). Looked up from germline, CDR1 is MRHNA and CDR2 is SNTAGT. CDR3 length equals 13 residues. Trimming took off 6 bases at V and 1 base at J, with 9 bases between the two ends. In DNA, the CDR3 is TGTGCCAGCAGATTGACAGATAACTATGGCTACACCTTC. This encodes CASRLTDNYGYTF.

The chain joins TRBV28 to TRBJ1-1; 9 bases map to TRBD1. J lost 6 bases, V lost 6 bases, and 5 bases had no gene match. The CDR3 runs to 13 residues. Germline CDR1 MDHEN, CDR2 SYDVKM. The CDR3 loop is CASRHRQGAEAFF. The CDR3 region has the DNA TGTGCCAGCAGACACCGACAGGGGGCTGAAGCTTTCTTT.

This clone was observed a few times. The rearrangement links TRBV29-1 to TRBJ1-2, with 7 bases matching TRBD1. Germline V lookup: CDR1 SQVTM, CDR2 ANQGSEA. The CDR3 spans 13 residues. With 1 base clipped from V and 3 bases from J, the junction kept 2 bases outside the gene matches. This CDR3 reads CSVEGGQHYGYTF. The CDR3 nucleotides are TGCAGCGTTGAAGGGGGACAGCACTATGGCTACACCTTC.

The rearrangement uses TRBV5-1 and TRBJ1-1; 7 nucleotides agree with TRBD1. Per the germline V gene, CDR1 is SGHRS and CDR2 is YFSETQ. This CDR3 spans 13 amino acids. V dropped 0 bases and J dropped 6; count of bases not matched to a gene: 2. The CDR3 spells CASSLDRGSEAFF. CDR3 nucleotide sequence: TGCGCCAGCAGCTTGGACAGGGGATCTGAAGCTTTCTTT.

The chain uses TRBV29-1 and TRBJ1-4; D is possibly TRBD1 (5 bases). Germline V CDR1 and CDR2: SQVTM, ANQGSEA. The CDR3 has 15 amino acids. Trimming took 8 bases from V and 7 from J, leaving 23 bases between them. The CDR3: CSPPGLTTVGEKLFF. CDR3 nucleotide sequence: TGCAGCCCCCCAGGGCTCACTACCGTCGGTGAAAAACTGTTTTTT.

The chain couples TRBV6-5 to TRBJ2-7, with D possibly TRBD1 on 6 matching bases. This CDR3 contains 14 residues. CDR1 is MNHEY, CDR2 SVGAGI, per germline. V shed 5 bases and J shed 1 base, with 12 bases lying between them. CDR3 amino acids: CASSPRGTSYEQYF. The CDR3 nucleotides are TGTGCCAGCAGTCCGAGGGGGACGTCCTACGAGCAGTACTTC.

This chain links TRBV21-1 with TRBJ2-3; the D call TRBD1 from the table was never checked on the DNA. TRBV21-1 is a pseudogene segment. The CDR3 sequence is 15 residues long. The CDR3 DNA sequence: TGTGCCAGCAGCAAATTAGACAGGGAAGCAGATACGCAGTATTTT. As protein: CASSKLDREADTQYF.

V usage is TRBV15 and J usage is TRBJ2-5, with 7 nucleotides matching TRBD1. In germline, CDR1 is LNHNV, CDR2 YYDKDF (reference sequence). The CDR3 has 14 residues. V gave up 6 bases and J gave up 5 bases; unmatched junction bases: 9. The CDR3 sequence: CATRRDRAVETQYF. The CDR3 DNA reads as TGTGCCACCAGAAGGGACAGAGCGGTTGAGACCCAGTACTTC.

This rearrangement joins TRBV4-2 to TRBJ1-4, with D possibly TRBD1 on 5 matching bases. This CDR3 comprises 19 residues. Germline assignment: CDR1 LGHNA and CDR2 YNFKEQ. V was trimmed by 0 bases and J by 4 bases, leaving 21 bases between them. The CDR3 region has the DNA TGTGCCAGCAGCCAAGATGGACCCAAATGGAATCAGGGTAATGAAAAACTGTTTTTT. It is translated as CASSQDGPKWNQGNEKLFF.

The CDR3 DNA reads TGTGCCAGCAGCAATAGCGGGAACCCCGTCTTGGGTGAGCAGTTCTTC. It is translated as CASSNSGNPVLGEQFF. V usage is TRBV14 and J usage is TRBJ2-1, with TRBD2 matching over 8 bases. After removal of 5 bases from V and 9 bases from J, the junction contained 15 bases not matched to a gene. The CDR3 runs 16 residues. CDR1 SGHDN and CDR2 FVKESK come from the germline V gene.

CDR3 loop: CASLTGGAYGYTF. CDR3 nucleotide sequence: TGTGCCAGCCTGACAGGGGGGGCCTATGGCTACACCTTC. The rearrangement links TRBV6-5 to TRBJ1-2; 9 bases line up with TRBD1. Trimming took 8 bases from V and 4 from J; bases not matched to a gene: 5. The V gene's germline CDR1 is MNHEY and CDR2 SVGAGI. CDR3 length equals 13 residues.

The gene calls are TRBV18 and TRBJ2-2; 7 nucleotides agree with TRBD1. The CDR3 is 20 amino acids. V dropped 1 base and J dropped 6; count of bases not matched to a gene: 20. Germline values: CDR1 KGHSH, CDR2 LQKENI. CDR3: CASSPRAPGQVLTQSGELFF. The CDR3 region has the DNA TGTGCCAGCTCACCACGAGCCCCAGGACAGGTACTCACTCAGTCCGGGGAGCTGTTTTTT.

The gene calls are TRBV2 and TRBJ1-2; TRBD1 matches 7 bases. With 5 bases clipped from V and 3 bases from J, the junction kept 3 bases outside the gene matches. Germline lookup yields CDR1 SNHLY and CDR2 FYNNEI. CDR3 length: 13 amino acids. In DNA, the CDR3 is TGTGCCAGCAGTTCTGACAGGGACTATGGCTACACCTTC. Its translation: CASSSDRDYGYTF.

The V call is TRBV6-2 or TRBV6-3, the J call TRBJ2-2; 9 bases agree with TRBD2. V lost 2 bases to trimming and J lost 7 bases; unmatched junction nucleotides: 5. Germline CDR1 and CDR2: MNHEY and SVGEGT. The CDR3 extends over 15 amino acids. In DNA, the CDR3 is TGTGCCAGCAGTTACCGAGGACTAGCGTTCGGGGAGCTGTTTTTT. Amino acid sequence: CASSYRGLAFGELFF.

V is TRBV28 and J is TRBJ2-7, with a tentative D call TRBD1 (5 bases). Trimming took 4 bases from V and 2 from J, leaving 21 bases between them. The CDR3 extends over 17 amino acids. Per the germline V gene, CDR1 is MDHEN and CDR2 is SYDVKM. The CDR3: CASSYWGASRSPYEQYF. CDR3 in DNA: TGTGCCAGCAGTTATTGGGGCGCAAGCCGGAGCCCCTACGAGCAGTACTTC.

V and J are TRBV6-2 or TRBV6-3 and TRBJ1-1; D remains unclear. The CDR3 is 12 amino acids. CDR1 is MNHEY and CDR2 is SVGEGT in the germline V gene. Trimming shortened V by 7 bases and J by 8 bases, and 14 bases separated the two germline ends. In nucleotides, the CDR3 is TGTGCCAGCACCCCCGACGGGAGAGAAGCTTTCTTT. Residues: CASTPDGREAFF.

J is TRBJ1-4 and V is TRBV9, with unresolved D. Germline V lookup: CDR1 SGDLS, CDR2 YYNGEE. Trimming took off 0 bases at V and 8 bases at J, with 11 bases between the two ends. The CDR3 runs 14 residues. CDR3 in amino acids: CASSVGRGGEKLFF. The DNA for the CDR3 is TGTGCCAGCAGCGTAGGAAGAGGCGGCGAAAAACTGTTTTTT.

This sequence joins TRBV2 and TRBJ1-5; D ambiguous. The CDR3 is 14 residues long. Germline V gene data show CDR1 as SNHLY and CDR2 as FYNNEI. V lost 4 bases to trimming and J lost 5 bases, with 12 bases between them. The CDR3 spells CASSVRLVDQPQHF. For the CDR3, the DNA is TGTGCCAGCAGTGTGAGACTGGTGGATCAGCCCCAGCATTTT.

The CDR3 sequence is CASSAGPGYLSGYTF. The CDR3 nucleotides read TGTGCCAGCAGCGCGGGGCCGGGATACCTTTCTGGCTACACCTTC. The chain couples TRBV11-2 to TRBJ1-2, with D possibly being TRBD1 (5 bases). Germline V gene sequence: CDR1 SGHAT, CDR2 FQNNGV. V lost 5 bases, J lost 7 bases, and 20 bases lay in between. CDR3 length: 15 amino acids.

This clone has only a few counts. This chain uses TRBV5-1 with TRBJ2-1; 12 bases match TRBD2. Germline lookup yields CDR1 SGHRS and CDR2 YFSETQ. V shed 2 bases and J 11 bases; nucleotides not matched to a gene: 5. This CDR3 has 14 amino acids. CDR3 residues: CASSLRLAGEQQFF. In DNA, the CDR3 is TGCGCCAGCAGCTTACGACTAGCGGGAGAGCAGCAGTTCTTC.

A word on this clone: Other DNA sequences in this sample translate to the same CDR3. The chain employs TRBV18 and TRBJ1-5; tentative D call: TRBD1 (6 bases). The CDR3 is made up of 14 amino acids. V dropped 2 bases and J dropped 4 bases, with 9 bases sitting between them. Germline V gene data show CDR1 as KGHSH and CDR2 as LQKENI. CDR3 protein: CASSPGQQNQPQHF. The CDR3 region has the DNA TGTGCCAGCTCACCAGGACAGCAAAATCAGCCCCAGCATTTT.

The CDR3 sequence: CASSLPPGQGDGYTF. The CDR3 nucleotides are TGTGCCAGCAGTTTGCCACCGGGACAGGGTGATGGCTACACCTTC. The rearrangement joins TRBV6-6 to TRBJ1-2, with 9 nucleotides matching TRBD1. Germline V gene data show CDR1 as MNHNY and CDR2 as SVGAGI (reference sequence). The trim removed 4 bases at V and 6 bases at J, leaving 9 bases unmatched. The CDR3 consists of 15 residues.

The chain recombines TRBV5-1 with TRBJ1-5; tentatively, D is TRBD1 (5 bases). The CDR3 is made up of 14 amino acids. Germline-derived CDR1 and CDR2 are SGHRS and YFSETQ. Trimming pared 4 bases from V and 2 bases from J, leaving 10 bases between. This CDR3 reads CASSRGGGNQPQHF. The CDR3 bases are TGCGCCAGCAGCCGTGGAGGGGGCAATCAGCCCCAGCATTTT. The whole variable domain, remainder taken from reference TRBV5-1 and TRBJ1-5, is KAGVTQTPRYLIKTRGQQVTLSCSPISGHRSVSWYQQTPGQGLQFLFEYFSETQRNKGNFPGRFSGRQFSNSRSEMNVSTLELGDSALYLCASSRGGGNQPQHFGDGTRLSIL.

CDR3 sequence reads: CASSLRGQVNTEAFF. CDR3 in DNA: TGTGCCAGCAGTTTACGCGGACAGGTGAACACTGAAGCTTTCTTT. The chain carries TRBV28 and TRBJ1-1; 7 positions agree with TRBD1. Germline values: CDR1 MDHEN, CDR2 SYDVKM. J was trimmed by 0 bases and V by 2 bases; bases with no gene match: 3. CDR3 size: 15 residues.

The rearrangement links TRBV2 to TRBJ2-1, with D tentatively TRBD1 (5 bases). The CDR3 totals 13 residues. Trimming took 7 bases from V and 8 from J, leaving 15 bases between them. Germline CDR1 SNHLY, CDR2 FYNNEI. The DNA of the CDR3 is TGTGCCAGCAACAGGTTAAGTTTTGATGAGCAGTTCTTC. Its protein product is CASNRLSFDEQFF.

With respect to this clone: At the DNA level, this CDR3 is encoded by other sequences in the same sample as well. CDR3 in DNA: TGCAGTGCTTGGAGGGACGGCTACACCTTC. Its translation: CSAWRDGYTF. V is TRBV20-1 and J is TRBJ1-2; weak D call: TRBD1 (5 bases). The CDR3 is made up of 10 amino acids. V was cut by 5 bases and J by 8 bases, with 9 bases left in between. Germline loops: CDR1 DFQATT, CDR2 SNEGSKA (reference sequence).

This clone was observed a few times. The J gene is TRBJ2-7, the V gene TRBV5-6; D possibly corresponds to TRBD2 (6 bases). Looked up from germline, CDR1 is SGHDT and CDR2 is YYEEEE. Trimming took 3 bases from V and 0 from J, leaving 13 bases between them. CDR3 length: 15 residues. CDR3 bases: TGTGCCAGCAGCTCCCCGGGACTGGGCTCCTACGAGCAGTACTTC. Encoded protein: CASSSPGLGSYEQYF.